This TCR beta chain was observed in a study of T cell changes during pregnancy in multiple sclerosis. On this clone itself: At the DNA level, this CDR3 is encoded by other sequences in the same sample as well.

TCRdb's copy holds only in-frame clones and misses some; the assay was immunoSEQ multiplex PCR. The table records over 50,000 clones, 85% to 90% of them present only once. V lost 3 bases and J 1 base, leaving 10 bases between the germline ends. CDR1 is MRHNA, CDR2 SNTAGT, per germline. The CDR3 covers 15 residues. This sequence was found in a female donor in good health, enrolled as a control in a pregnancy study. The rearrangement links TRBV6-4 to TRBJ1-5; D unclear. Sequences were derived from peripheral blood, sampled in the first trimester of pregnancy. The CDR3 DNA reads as TGTGCCAGCAGTGAGTCCGGCGGGAGCAATCAGCCCCAGCATTTT. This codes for CASSESGGSNQPQHF.